This TCR beta chain originates from a study of shared clonotypes between healthy human individuals. Turning to the study itself: The cohort comprised a couple of women and a few men. Their ages spanned 18 to 49 years.

Adult Caucasians living in Nashville, Tennessee made up all of the donors. Unsorted samples, those not sorted, used roughly 87 million PBMCs for genomic DNA. Germline CDR1 GTSNPN, CDR2 SVGIG (reference sequence). The CDR3 sequence is 14 residues long. Clones were sequenced by immunoSEQ multiplex PCR, and TCRdb holds only the in-frame ones, with some missing. The sample contains about 600,000 clones, around 78% of which appear only once. The clonotype comes from a woman in her thirties or forties in good health. Some clones in this sample may be carry-over from other donors' samples. V and J are TRBV30 and TRBJ2-2, with 11 bases fitting TRBD2. Source material: PBMCs. The CDR3 coding sequence is TGTATGTCTAGCGGGAGGTCGTTTTCCGGGGAGCTGTTTTTT. This sequence encodes CMSSGRSFSGELFF.